This TCR beta chain was found in a study of T cell responses to AZD1222 COVID-19 vaccine. Study-wide background: Second-dose recipients at about 4 or about 12 weeks were treated as one pooled group.

The V gene end was trimmed by 0 bases and the J gene end by 2 bases; junction bases not matched to a gene: 10. The CDR3 is 18 residues long. The germline gives CDR1 LGHDT, CDR2 YNNKEL (reference sequence). General study findings and limits: Two AZD1222 doses significantly raised spike-specific TCR breadth and depth over controls. Seropositivity was recorded at baseline in only 6 or 7 AZD1222 recipients. Scientists sampled the repertoires only once the peak T cell response had passed.

Data came from immunoSEQ multiplex PCR; TCRdb stores just in-frame clones and leaves some out. The sample records about 130,000 clones, 70% to 90% being singletons. By frequency in the sample, this clone is medium-sized. Its specificity is not known. The origin of this receptor is an adult in good health. The input for sequencing was peripheral blood, taken on day 0 of AZD1222 vaccination. The chain has TRBV3-1 (or the pseudogene TRBV3-2) and TRBJ2-3, with TRBD2 identical over 8 bases. CDR3 sequence: CASSQDLGGGHFTDTQYF. CDR3 bases: TGTGCCAGCAGCCAAGATCTCGGGGGGGGGCATTTCACAGATACGCAGTATTTT.